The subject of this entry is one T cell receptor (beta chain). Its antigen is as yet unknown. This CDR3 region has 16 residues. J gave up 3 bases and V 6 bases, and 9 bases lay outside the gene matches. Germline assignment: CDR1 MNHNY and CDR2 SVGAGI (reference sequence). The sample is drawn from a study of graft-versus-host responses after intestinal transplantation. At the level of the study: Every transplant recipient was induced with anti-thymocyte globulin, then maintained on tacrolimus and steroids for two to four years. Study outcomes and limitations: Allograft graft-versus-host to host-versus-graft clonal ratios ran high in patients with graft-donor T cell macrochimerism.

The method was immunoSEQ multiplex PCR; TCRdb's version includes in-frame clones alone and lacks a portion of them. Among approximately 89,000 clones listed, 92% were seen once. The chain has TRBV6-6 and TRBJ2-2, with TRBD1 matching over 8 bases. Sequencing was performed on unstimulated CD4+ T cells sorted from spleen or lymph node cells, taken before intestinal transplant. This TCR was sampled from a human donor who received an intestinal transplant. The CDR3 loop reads CASSSDRGTYTGELFF. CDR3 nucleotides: TGTGCCAGCAGCTCTGACAGGGGAACGTACACCGGGGAGCTGTTTTTT.